This T cell receptor (beta chain) was sequenced for a study of CD8 T cells in ankylosing spondylitis (dated by TCRdb to about 2017). Study-wide context: The study profiled T cell receptor beta repertoires in healthy donors and ankylosing spondylitis patients to find disease-linked TCR variants. The full study cohort was made up of approximately 24 ankylosing spondylitis patients and more than 90 healthy donors. Peripheral blood was sampled, and synovial fluid was additionally collected from ankylosing spondylitis patients.

Sequencing instrument: Illumina HiSeq 2500. Quantitative 5'-RACE with molecular barcodes was used to prepare TCR beta libraries. On the study's bioinformatics: A new computational method based on a probabilistic model of VDJ rearrangement was used to identify disease-linked TCR variants. TCRdb took the public reads, trimmed them with fastp at Q25, ran MiXCR for clone calling and kept in-frame beta chains. Every entry covers one CDR3 protein and lists the most common genes and DNA from its rows. The authors' filters were not applied to this entry. In all, the sample holds about 190,000 distinct CDR3 sequences, and approximately 12% of those were seen once. Of the sample, more than 9.5% falls within the top ten clones. The germline V gene sets CDR1 to SGHRS and CDR2 to YFSETQ. V is pruned by 4 bases and J by 11 bases, leaving 6 bases of the junction without a gene match. Its CDR3 holds 13 amino acids, cysteine through phenylalanine. The retained sequence is limited to the CDR3, 39 bases, with the frame set at the first base.

Study-wide conclusions, independent of this receptor: In peripheral blood, the disease-linked clones were found at relatively low frequencies and had a CD8+ phenotype. Some TCR beta motif variants had previously been reported in synovial fluid and blood of reactive arthritis patients, which suggested common disease-initiation mechanisms. Significant enrichment of the disease-linked clones was reported in matched synovial fluid samples from ankylosing spondylitis patients. Blood from ankylosing spondylitis patients appeared to be characterized by a TCR beta motif composed of eight or nine highly homologous amino acid variants.

This clonotype was observed a few times. Its antigen has not been determined. Base qualities are not at hand, and no much larger clone is one base apart. The clonotype originates from a female donor with ankylosing spondylitis or in good health (not recorded which). This chain joins TRBV5-1 to TRBJ2-1; 10 central nucleotides agree with TRBD2. The sequenced sample was blood, either unsorted or a sorted T cell fraction (not recorded which). The nucleotides are TGCGCCAGCAGCCCTGGACTAGCGGAGAAGCAGTTCTTC. Translation gives CASSPGLAEKQFF.